What follows is one T cell receptor (beta chain) and its context. Its antigen remains unidentified. Assay used: immunoSEQ multiplex PCR; TCRdb lists only in-frame clones, some missing. The sample lists 2 million to 2.5 million clones, just over 90% seen once, with 0.39% in the top ten. Trimming at V came to 8 bases and at J to 6 bases, leaving 15 bases not matched to a gene. Per germline, CDR1 SQVTM and CDR2 ANQGSEA. The CDR3 covers 14 residues. The data were taken from a study of shared clonotypes between healthy human individuals. The study's findings and limits: Among donors, sharing of clonotypes was expected to be affected by sequencing depth. Non-shared clonotypes were found to have lower generation probabilities than the clonotypes that were shared by all four of the sorted-subset donors.

The sample comprised naive CD4+ T cells from PBMCs. Subset specified: CD45RA+ positively selected. This chain connects TRBV29-1 to TRBJ2-7, with 8 bases matching TRBD2. The receptor's source is a man younger than 35 in good health. Some clones in this sample may be carry-over from other donors' samples. The CDR3, as DNA: TGCAGCCACGGAGGGGCTAGCGGGCCTTCCGAGCAGTACTTC. It is translated as CSHGGASGPSEQYF.